The 24 T cell receptor beta chains below come from one sample, sequenced in a study of blood T cells in healthy people across ages. A sample-barcoded 5' primer and a J-beta primer mix were used in a second PCR of roughly 7 to 12 cycles. TCRdb re-analysed the 5' RACE reads in MiXCR, keeping a single row per CDR3 protein. Among 850,000 to 1,000,000 distinct CDR3 sequences listed, approximately 49% were seen once. Input material: blood. The receptors were gathered from a young man in good health.

In its sample, this clonotype was seen a few times. The chain recombines TRBV3-1 with TRBJ2-3; unclear D gene. Trimming pared 0 bases from V and 4 bases from J, leaving 8 bases between. CDR1 LGHDT and CDR2 YNNKEL come from the germline V gene (reference sequence). This CDR3 has 14 amino acids. DNA of the CDR3: TGTGCCAGCAGCCAAGATGCCTATTCAGATACGCAGTATTTT. It is translated as CASSQDAYSDTQYF.

The gene calls are TRBV11-3 and TRBJ2-7, with D perhaps TRBD1 or TRBD2 (5 bases each). Germline V gene data show CDR1 as SGHNT and CDR2 as YENEEA. The CDR3 length is 16 residues. Trimming took off 4 bases at V and 2 bases at J, with 18 bases between the two ends. CDR3 in DNA: TGTGCCAGCAGCTACCCGGGACCACCGGGTGCCTACGAGCAGTACTTC. This codes for CASSYPGPPGAYEQYF.

V gene TRBV2 combines with J gene TRBJ2-6; the D is unclear. Germline V gene data show CDR1 as SNHLY and CDR2 as FYNNEI. V was pared by 5 bases and J by 7 bases, with 6 bases between. The CDR3 has 12 residues. In DNA form, the CDR3 reads TGTGCCAGCAGTAAAGTAGCCAACGTCCTGACTTTC. Its protein product is CASSKVANVLTF.

With regard to this clonotype: A read error may be the cause here, since a much bigger clone is one base away. The CDR3 DNA reads TGCGCCAGCAGCGGGACAGCCTCCTACGAGCAGTTCTTC. Amino acids: CASSGTASYEQFF. The chain employs TRBV5-1 and TRBJ2-1; TRBD1 aligns across 7 bases. The CDR3 is 13 amino acids. V was clipped by 4 bases and J by 10 bases; unmatched bases: 8. Germline V lookup: CDR1 SGHRS, CDR2 YFSETQ.

This chain links TRBV6-6 with TRBJ2-7; D is possibly TRBD1 (6 bases). Germline CDR1 and CDR2: MNHNY and SVGAGI (reference sequence). The CDR3 has 13 residues. V shed 7 bases and J shed 1 base, with 11 bases lying between them. The CDR3 region is CASTEQGSYEQYF. CDR3 coding DNA: TGTGCCAGCACCGAACAGGGTTCCTACGAGCAGTACTTC.

This chain links TRBV7-2 with TRBJ1-2, with D unclear. CDR1 SGHTA and CDR2 FQGNSA come from the germline V gene. The ends were cut back, 5 bases at V and 5 bases at J, with 15 bases in the middle. The CDR3 extends over 14 amino acids. The CDR3 protein is CASSLGLSEYGYTF. The DNA of the CDR3 is TGTGCCAGCAGCCTGGGCCTTTCGGAATATGGCTACACCTTC. Full variable domain (rest looked up from reference TRBV7-2 and TRBJ1-2): GAGVSQSPSNKVTEKGKDVELRCDPISGHTALYWYRQSLGQGLEFLIYFQGNSAPDKSGLPSDRFSAERTGGSVSTLTIQRTQQEDSAVYLCASSLGLSEYGYTFGSGTRLTVV.

This chain uses TRBV20-1 with TRBJ1-5, with D perhaps TRBD1 (6 bases). Germline CDR1 and CDR2: DFQATT and SNEGSKA (reference sequence). Trimming took off 6 bases at V and 2 bases at J, with 14 bases between the two ends. The CDR3 loop spans 14 amino acids. In DNA form, the CDR3 reads TGCAGTGCCAGGAGGGGGGCGGGCAATCAGCCCCAGCATTTT. Its protein product is CSARRGAGNQPQHF.

V usage is TRBV7-8 and J usage is TRBJ1-1, with D maybe TRBD1 (6 bases). Germline lookup yields CDR1 SGHVS and CDR2 FQNEAQ. V was shortened by 5 bases and J by 1 base, with 17 bases between the two germline ends. The CDR3 totals 16 residues. Here the CDR3 reads CASSNQGSLTNTEAFF. CDR3 sequence (DNA): TGTGCCAGCAGCAATCAGGGGTCGCTTACGAACACTGAAGCTTTCTTT. Full variable domain (rest looked up from reference TRBV7-8 and TRBJ1-1): GAGVSQSPRYKVAKRGQDVALRCDPISGHVSLFWYQQALGQGPEFLTYFQNEAQLDKSGLPSDRFFAERPEGSVSTLKIQRTQQEDSAVYLCASSNQGSLTNTEAFFGQGTRLTVV.

The rearrangement joins TRBV10-3 to TRBJ1-5; D uncertain. This CDR3 has 14 residues. The germline V and J ends were trimmed by 4 bases and 1 base, with 8 bases remaining between them. Per germline, CDR1 ENHRY and CDR2 SYGVKD. The CDR3 sequence: CAISGRESNQPQHF. CDR3 sequence (DNA): TGTGCCATCAGTGGGAGGGAAAGCAATCAGCCCCAGCATTTT.

Turning to this clonotype: A much larger clone is a single base away; this may be a read error. This sequence joins TRBV7-2 and TRBJ2-5, with 7 bases identical to TRBD1. The DNA end is a closer match to TRBJ2-1, so the J assignment may be wrong. From germline, CDR1 is SGHTA and CDR2 FQGNSA. The CDR3 spans 15 residues. CDR3 amino acids: CASNIQGWGQETQFF. Here the CDR3 DNA reads TGTGCCAGCAACATACAGGGGTGGGGCCAAGAGACCCAGTTCTTC.

This chain joins TRBV6-5 and TRBJ1-2; D is undetermined. Per germline, CDR1 MNHEY and CDR2 SVGAGI. V was pared by 2 bases and J by 7 bases, with 11 bases between. This CDR3 has 13 amino acids. The CDR3 nucleotides read TGTGCCAGCAGTTACGAGGACCGATCTGGCTACACCTTC. This sequence encodes CASSYEDRSGYTF.

For this clonotype: A junction boundary mismatches the germline segment, possibly from a read error. V and J are TRBV7-2 and TRBJ2-3, with no clear D. CDR3 length equals 14 residues. CDR1 is SGHTA and CDR2 is FQGNSA in the germline V gene. For the CDR3, the DNA is TGTGCCAACAGCTTTGCGCAACTGACAGATACGCAGTATTTT. It specifies CANSFAQLTDTQYF.

This clonotype was observed a few times. The V gene is TRBV4-2, the J gene TRBJ2-3; D may be TRBD2 (5 bases). CDR1 and CDR2 (germline): LGHNA, YNFKEQ. This CDR3 comprises 16 residues. V dropped 0 bases and J dropped 0 bases, with 10 bases sitting between them. The CDR3 nucleotides read TGTGCCAGCAGCCAAGATGGCCAGCGGAGCACAGATACGCAGTATTTT. It translates to CASSQDGQRSTDTQYF.

The chain has TRBV5-1 and TRBJ1-2; D unresolved. Germline V gives CDR1 SGHRS, CDR2 YFSETQ. This CDR3 has 14 amino acids. Trimming pared 4 bases from V and 4 bases from J, leaving 14 bases between. CDR3 nucleotides: TGCGCCAGCAGCGTGAGTGACGGATCCTATGGCTACACCTTC. As protein: CASSVSDGSYGYTF.

About this clonotype: Given a much more abundant clone one base away, this may be a read error. CDR3 region: CSVTGGAYEQYF. The CDR3, as DNA: TGCAGCGTTACAGGGGGCGCCTACGAGCAGTACTTC. The chain recombines TRBV29-1 with TRBJ2-7, with 9 positions matching TRBD1. The CDR3 is 12 amino acids. Germline assignment: CDR1 SQVTM and CDR2 ANQGSEA. V gave up 5 bases and J gave up 2 bases; unmatched junction bases: 1.

In this sample, this clonotype turned up a few times. The rearrangement uses TRBV5-1 and TRBJ2-1; possibly TRBD1 for D (6 bases). CDR3 length: 12 residues. V was trimmed by 7 bases and J by 7 bases, leaving 12 bases between them. Germline-derived CDR1 and CDR2 are SGHRS and YFSETQ. The CDR3 spells CASALQGNEQFF. The CDR3 coding sequence is TGCGCCAGCGCCCTTCAGGGGAATGAGCAGTTCTTC.

The sample holds a few counts of this clonotype. The chain is built from TRBV27 and TRBJ2-5; 7 bases line up with TRBD1. CDR3 length: 14 amino acids. Germline V gene data show CDR1 as MNHEY and CDR2 as SMNVEV (reference sequence). The CDR3 region has the DNA TGTAGGACAGGAAAGAACGGACCCCAAGAGACCCAGTACTTC. Encoded protein: CRTGKNGPQETQYF.

The V and J genes are TRBV11-3 and TRBJ1-6; D gene ambiguous. Germline values: CDR1 SGHNT, CDR2 YENEEA. Deletions cut 0 bases from V and 9 bases from J, with 6 bases between. The CDR3 is 13 amino acids. CDR3 coding DNA: TGTGCCAGCAGCTTAGAAGGCTCTTCACCCCTCCACTTT. This gives the protein CASSLEGSSPLHF. Supplemented by reference TRBV11-3 and TRBJ1-6, the full variable domain reads EAGVVQSPRYKIIEKKQPVAFWCNPISGHNTLYWYLQNLGQGPELLIRYENEEAVDDSQLPKDRFSAERLKGVDSTLKIQPAELGDSAVYLCASSLEGSSPLHFGNGTRLTVT.

This clonotype was found a few times. V is TRBV3-1 and J is TRBJ2-6; the D is unclear. CDR1 and CDR2 from the germline V gene are LGHDT and YNNKEL (reference sequence). The length of the CDR3 is 17 residues. Trimming pared 6 bases from V and 0 bases from J, leaving 15 bases between. Here the CDR3 DNA reads TGTGCCAGCAGTGGATCCGACGGTTTCTCTGGGGCCAACGTCCTGACTTTC. As protein: CASSGSDGFSGANVLTF.

This sequence joins TRBV30 and TRBJ2-7; D remains unclear. CDR3 size: 13 residues. The V end was cut by 0 bases, the J end by 6 bases, with 12 bases between. Germline V CDR1 and CDR2: GTSNPN, SVGIG (reference sequence). CDR3 DNA: TGTGCCTGGAGTGTGGTGGTAATTGGCGAGCAGTACTTC. This translates into CAWSVVVIGEQYF.

The CDR3 coding sequence is TGTGCCAGCAGCTTAGGAGAGAGCGGGAGGGCCAAGGAGCAGTACTTC. Amino acids: CASSLGESGRAKEQYF. The V gene is TRBV7-2, the J gene TRBJ2-4; 10 nucleotides agree with TRBD2. V gave up 1 base and J gave up 13 bases; unmatched junction bases: 13. CDR3 length: 16 amino acids. Looked up from germline, CDR1 is SGHTA and CDR2 is FQGNSA.

The chain combines TRBV10-3 with TRBJ1-1; D ambiguous. The V and J ends lost 3 bases and 6 bases respectively, with 11 bases between them. Germline lookup yields CDR1 ENHRY and CDR2 SYGVKD. This CDR3 is 13 amino acids long. CDR3 nucleotide sequence: TGTGCCATCAGTGAAAACAGTATCTCTGAAGCTTTCTTT. It codes for CAISENSISEAFF.

The chain links TRBV20-1 to TRBJ2-3; perhaps D is TRBD1 or TRBD2 (6 bases each). Between the trimmed V and J ends, which lost 3 bases and 2 bases, there was a span of 12 bases. CDR1 DFQATT and CDR2 SNEGSKA come from the germline V gene (reference sequence). This CDR3 contains 14 residues. The CDR3 bases are TGCAGTGCTAGGTTGGGGGGCTTCACAGATACGCAGTATTTT. It specifies CSARLGGFTDTQYF.

Here the CDR3 DNA reads TGTGCCTGGAGTCACGGGACGGATCAGCCCCAGCATTTT. Translated, it gives CAWSHGTDQPQHF. V and J are TRBV30 and TRBJ1-5; possible D gene TRBD1, 5 bases. The CDR3 is 13 residues long. V was trimmed by 2 bases and J by 5 bases, leaving 10 bases between them. The germline V gene encodes CDR1 GTSNPN and CDR2 SVGIG (reference sequence).